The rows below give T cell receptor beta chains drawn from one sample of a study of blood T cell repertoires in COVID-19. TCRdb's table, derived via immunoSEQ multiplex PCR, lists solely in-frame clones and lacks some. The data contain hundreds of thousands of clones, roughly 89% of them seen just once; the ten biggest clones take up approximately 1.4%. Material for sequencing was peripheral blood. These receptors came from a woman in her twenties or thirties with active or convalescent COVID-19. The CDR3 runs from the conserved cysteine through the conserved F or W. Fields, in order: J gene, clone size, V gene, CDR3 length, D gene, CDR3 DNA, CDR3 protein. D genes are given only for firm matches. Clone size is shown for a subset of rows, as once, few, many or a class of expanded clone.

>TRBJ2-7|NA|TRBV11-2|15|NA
TGTGCCAGCACCTCTGGAACCGGACAGCCCTACGAGCAGTACTTC
CASTSGTGQPYEQYF
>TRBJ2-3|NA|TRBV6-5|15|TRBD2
TGTGCCAGCAGACAAGCGGGGGGGCGCACAGATACGCAGTATTTT
CASRQAGGRTDTQYF
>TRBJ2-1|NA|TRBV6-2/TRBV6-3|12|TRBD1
TGTGCCAGCAGCCAATCGGGACAGGGGCAGTTCTTC
CASSQSGQGQFF
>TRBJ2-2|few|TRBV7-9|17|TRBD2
TGTGCCAGCAGCTTCGGGGGAAGGACTAGCGGGGCCGGGGAGCTGTTTTTT
CASSFGGRTSGAGELFF
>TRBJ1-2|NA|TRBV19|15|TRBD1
TGTGCCAGTAGTATAGGGGGGACAGGTGCGGATGGCTACACCTTC
CASSIGGTGADGYTF
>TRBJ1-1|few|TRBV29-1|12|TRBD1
TGCAGCGGCTGGACAGGGAGGTCTGAAGCTTTCTTT
CSGWTGRSEAFF
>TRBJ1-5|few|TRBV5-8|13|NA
TGTGCCAGCAGCTTCAGGGTGAATCAGCCCCAGCATTTT
CASSFRVNQPQHF
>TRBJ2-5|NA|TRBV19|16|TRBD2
TGTGCCAGTAGTATCGGTGGCGGGGGGGCCGGTCAGACCCAGTACTTC
CASSIGGGGAGQTQYF
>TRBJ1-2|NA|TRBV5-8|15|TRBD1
TGTGCCAGCAGCTGGACAGGGGGGACTAACTATGGCTACACCTTC
CASSWTGGTNYGYTF
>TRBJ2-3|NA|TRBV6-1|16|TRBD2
TGTGCCAGCAGTGAAAGGATAGCGGGGGACACAGATACGCAGTATTTT
CASSERIAGDTDTQYF
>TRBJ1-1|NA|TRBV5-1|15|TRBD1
TGCGCCAGCAGCGCCAACCAGGGGGCGAACACTGAAGCTTTCTTT
CASSANQGANTEAFF
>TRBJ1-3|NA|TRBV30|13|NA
TGTGCCTGGAGTCCGGGGGCTGGAAACACCATATATTTT
CAWSPGAGNTIYF
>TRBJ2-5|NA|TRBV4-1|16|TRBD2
TGCGCCAGCAGCCAAGAAACTAGCGGGAGCCAAGAGACCCAGTACTTC
CASSQETSGSQETQYF
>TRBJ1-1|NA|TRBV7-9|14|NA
TGTGCCAGCAGCATAGACGGTTTTAACACTGAAGCTTTCTTT
CASSIDGFNTEAFF
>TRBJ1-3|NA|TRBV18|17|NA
TGTGCCAGCTCACCACCGGGCGGGATAGAGAGAGGAAACACCATATATTTT
CASSPPGGIERGNTIYF
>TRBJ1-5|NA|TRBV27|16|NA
TGTGCCAGCAGTTTATCGATCAGCGGGCGCGATCAGCCCCAGCATTTT
CASSLSISGRDQPQHF
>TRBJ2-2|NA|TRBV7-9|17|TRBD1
TGTGCCAGCAGCTTAGAGTGGACAGGGGAAGAAACCGGGGAGCTGTTTTTT
CASSLEWTGEETGELFF
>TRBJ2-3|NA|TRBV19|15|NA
TGTGCCAGTAGTATAGGCGGGACTAGCACAGATACGCAGTATTTT
CASSIGGTSTDTQYF
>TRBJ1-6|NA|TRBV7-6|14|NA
TGTGCCAGCAGCGTACAGGGTATGAATTCACCCCTCCACTTT
CASSVQGMNSPLHF
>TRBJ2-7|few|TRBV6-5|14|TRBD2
TGTGCCAGCACCAGACTAGCGGGAGACACCGAGCAGTACTTC
CASTRLAGDTEQYF
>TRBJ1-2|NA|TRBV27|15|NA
TGTGCCAGCAGTTTATCGGTGGGGGCGCATGATGGCTACACCTTC
CASSLSVGAHDGYTF
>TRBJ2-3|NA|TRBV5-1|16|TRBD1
TGCGCCAGCAGCATAGCCGGACAGGCTCGCACAGATACGCAGTATTTT
CASSIAGQARTDTQYF
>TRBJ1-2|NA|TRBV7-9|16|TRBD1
TGTGCCAGCAGCTTAGCTGTCGGACAGGGGGCGGATGGCTACACCTTC
CASSLAVGQGADGYTF
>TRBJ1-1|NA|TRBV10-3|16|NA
TGTGCCATCAGTGAGTCGATGGAGTACCCGAACACTGAAGCTTTCTTT
CAISESMEYPNTEAFF
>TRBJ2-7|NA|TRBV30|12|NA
TGTGCCTGGGGCAGGCAGTCCTACGAGCAGTACTTC
CAWGRQSYEQYF
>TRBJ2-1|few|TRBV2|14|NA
TGTGCCAGCAGTGTAAACAGCCCCTACAATGAGCAGTTCTTC
CASSVNSPYNEQFF
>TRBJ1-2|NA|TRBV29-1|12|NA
TGCAGCGCCCGGGGAACCCTCTATGGCTACACCTTC
CSARGTLYGYTF
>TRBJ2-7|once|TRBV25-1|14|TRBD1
TGTGCCAGCAGTGATCGGACAGGCGGGTACGAGCAGTACTTC
CASSDRTGGYEQYF
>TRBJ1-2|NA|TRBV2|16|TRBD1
TGTGCCAGCAGTGAAATGGTTACAGGGGGCGGGTATGGCTACACCTTC
CASSEMVTGGGYGYTF
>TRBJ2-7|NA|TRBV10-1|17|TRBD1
TGCGCCAGCACCCCTTCCGCGGACAGGGGGTTATCGTACGAGCAGTACTTC
CASTPSADRGLSYEQYF
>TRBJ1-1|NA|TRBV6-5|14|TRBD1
TGTGCCAGCAGTTGGGACAGGGGGAACACTGAAGCTTTCTTT
CASSWDRGNTEAFF
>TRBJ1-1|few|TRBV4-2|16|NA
TGTGCCAGCAGCCAAGATGATCTGGGGGGTAACACTGAAGCTTTCTTT
CASSQDDLGGNTEAFF
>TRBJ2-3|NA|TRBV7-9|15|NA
TGTGCCAGCAGCTTTACCGGTCTAGGCGGAGATACGCAGTATTTT
CASSFTGLGGDTQYF
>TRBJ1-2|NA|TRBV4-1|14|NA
TGCGCCAGCAGCCAAGACAGGGGAGACTATGGCTACACCTTC
CASSQDRGDYGYTF
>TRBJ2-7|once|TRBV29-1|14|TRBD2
TGCAGCGTTGGGGCTAGCGGAGAACACAACGAGCAGTACTTC
CSVGASGEHNEQYF
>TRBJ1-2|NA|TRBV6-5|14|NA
TGTGCCAGCAGTTACGCCGGACAGCCTCTGAGCTACACCTTC
CASSYAGQPLSYTF
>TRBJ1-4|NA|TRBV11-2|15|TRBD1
TGTGCCAGCAGCTACAGGGGTTTGGCTAATGAAAAACTGTTTTTT
CASSYRGLANEKLFF
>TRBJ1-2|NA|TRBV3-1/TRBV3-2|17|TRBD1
TGTGCCAGCAGCCATAATAGGGTTAGGGGACAGGGATCTGGCTACACCTTC
CASSHNRVRGQGSGYTF
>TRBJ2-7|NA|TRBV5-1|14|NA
TGCGCCAGCAGCTTGGTGGGACAAGACTACGAGCAGTACTTC
CASSLVGQDYEQYF
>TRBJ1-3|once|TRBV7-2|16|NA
TGTGCCAGCAGCTTAGGCCGCAGGGAACCTGGAAACACCATATATTTT
CASSLGRREPGNTIYF
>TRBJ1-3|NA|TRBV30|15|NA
TGTGCCTGGAGTGCTCAGGGCCAAGGTGGAAACACCATATATTTT
CAWSAQGQGGNTIYF
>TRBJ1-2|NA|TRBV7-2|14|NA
TGTGCCAGCAGCCCTGCCGGGGCTAACTATGGCTACACCTTC
CASSPAGANYGYTF